Shown below are 11 T cell receptor beta chains from a single sample sequenced in a study of blood T cell repertoires in COVID-19. The assay was immunoSEQ multiplex PCR, and TCRdb's table has in-frame clones only and misses some. The sample yields some 150,000 clones, approximately 85% seen once. Specimen: peripheral blood. All receptors come from an older woman with COVID-19, enrolled during active disease.

V usage is TRBV19 and J usage is TRBJ2-6; TRBD1 agrees at 8 bases. V shed 5 bases, J shed 1 base, and the junction held 7 bases outside the gene matches. Germline-derived CDR1 and CDR2 are LNHDA and SQIVND (reference sequence). The CDR3 is made up of 17 amino acids. CDR3 region: CASSPRTGRSGANVLTF. The CDR3 nucleotides read TGTGCCAGTAGTCCTCGGACAGGGCGATCTGGGGCCAACGTCCTGACTTTC.

V and J are TRBV2 and TRBJ2-2, with D perhaps TRBD1 (7 bases). Per the germline V gene, CDR1 is SNHLY and CDR2 is FYNNEI. CDR3 length: 16 amino acids. Trimming took off 1 base at V and 5 bases at J, with 14 bases between the two ends. CDR3 DNA sequence: TGTGCCAGCAGTGAAGGGTGGAGGGGGCAGACCGGGGAGCTGTTTTTT. Its protein product is CASSEGWRGQTGELFF.

This chain links TRBV23-1 with TRBJ2-7; the D gene is possibly TRBD2 (6 bases). TRBV23-1 is flagged as an ORF with uncertain function. Trimming pared 10 bases from V and 3 bases from J, leaving 16 bases between. The length of the CDR3 is 13 residues. The CDR3 loop is CATKRTTNYEQYF. Here the CDR3 DNA reads TGCGCCACCAAACGGACTACAAACTACGAGCAGTACTTC.

The chain uses TRBV7-9 and TRBJ2-7; 7 bases map to TRBD2. V was clipped by 4 bases and J by 2 bases; unmatched bases: 8. The CDR3 totals 15 residues. CDR1 is SEHNR, CDR2 FQNEAQ, per germline (reference sequence). This chain's CDR3 is CASSYVGLLPYEQYF. The CDR3 region has the DNA TGTGCCAGCAGCTACGTGGGACTACTACCCTACGAGCAGTACTTC.

The rearrangement joins TRBV24-1 to TRBJ2-1; the match to TRBD1 covers 9 bases. Looked up from germline, CDR1 is KGHDR and CDR2 is SFDVKD. With 4 bases clipped from V and 10 bases from J, the junction kept 7 bases outside the gene matches. There are 14 residues in the CDR3. Here the CDR3 reads CATSEAGTGREQFF. The CDR3 DNA is TGTGCCACCAGTGAGGCCGGGACAGGGCGCGAGCAGTTCTTC.

This chain connects TRBV19 to TRBJ1-2; D gene uncertain. From germline, CDR1 is LNHDA and CDR2 SQIVND (reference sequence). CDR3 length: 13 amino acids. The V end was cut by 5 bases, the J end by 4 bases, with 11 bases between. CDR3 loop: CASSSGLAYGYTF. CDR3 nucleotide sequence: TGTGCCAGTAGTTCGGGGTTGGCCTATGGCTACACCTTC.

The rearrangement links TRBV18 to TRBJ1-1; D is unclear. V gave up 3 bases and J gave up 4 bases, with 15 bases separating them. CDR3 length: 15 residues. The germline V gene has CDR1 KGHSH and CDR2 LQKENI. CDR3 bases: TGTGCCAGCTCACCGGATGAGGGTACGGTCACTGAAGCTTTCTTT. Protein: CASSPDEGTVTEAFF.

V gene TRBV5-6 combines with J gene TRBJ1-4; weak D call: TRBD1 (5 bases). Looked up from germline, CDR1 is SGHDT and CDR2 is YYEEEE. The CDR3 totals 14 residues. V was trimmed by 0 bases and J by 4 bases, leaving 7 bases between them. The CDR3 DNA reads TGTGCCAGCAGCTTGGGACAGTTTAATGAAAAACTGTTTTTT. Translating it yields CASSLGQFNEKLFF.

This rearrangement joins TRBV30 to TRBJ2-2; D perhaps matches TRBD1 (6 bases). V lost 0 bases and J 4 bases, leaving 15 bases between the germline ends. The CDR3 runs to 16 residues. Germline CDR1 is GTSNPN and CDR2 is SVGIG (reference sequence). The DNA for the CDR3 is TGTGCCTGGAGTGTACTTTCAGGGGCTCTCACCGGGGAGCTGTTTTTT. It codes for CAWSVLSGALTGELFF.

The chain uses TRBV5-1 and TRBJ1-2; 9 bases align to TRBD1. V lost 2 bases and J lost 7; bases outside the gene matches: 9. The germline CDR1 and CDR2 sequences are SGHRS and YFSETQ. The CDR3 loop spans 15 amino acids. The CDR3 sequence: CASSFTQGASGGYTF. The CDR3 nucleotides read TGCGCCAGCAGCTTCACACAGGGGGCGTCTGGTGGCTACACCTTC. Full variable domain (rest looked up from reference TRBV5-1 and TRBJ1-2): KAGVTQTPRYLIKTRGQQVTLSCSPISGHRSVSWYQQTPGQGLQFLFEYFSETQRNKGNFPGRFSGRQFSNSRSEMNVSTLELGDSALYLCASSFTQGASGGYTFGSGTRLTVV.

This clone was counted only a few times. The chain links TRBV11-2 to TRBJ2-1; 9 nucleotides line up with TRBD2. The CDR3 totals 14 residues. Germline lookup yields CDR1 SGHAT and CDR2 FQNNGV. J was trimmed by 8 bases and V by 4 bases; bases with no gene match: 6. The CDR3 DNA follows: TGTGCCAGCAGCTCGAATAGCGGGGGCTATGAGCAGTTCTTC. The encoded protein is CASSSNSGGYEQFF.